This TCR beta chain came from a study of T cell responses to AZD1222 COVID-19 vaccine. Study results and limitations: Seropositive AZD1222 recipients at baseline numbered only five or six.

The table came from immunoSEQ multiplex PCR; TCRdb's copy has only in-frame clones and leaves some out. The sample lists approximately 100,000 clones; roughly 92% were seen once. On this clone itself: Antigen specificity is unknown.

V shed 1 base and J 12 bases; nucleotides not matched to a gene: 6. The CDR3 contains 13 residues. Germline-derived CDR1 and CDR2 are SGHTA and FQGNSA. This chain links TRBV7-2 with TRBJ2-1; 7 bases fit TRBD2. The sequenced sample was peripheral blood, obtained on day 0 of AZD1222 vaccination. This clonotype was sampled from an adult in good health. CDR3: CASSLEMGGSQFF. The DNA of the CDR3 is TGTGCCAGCAGCTTAGAGATGGGGGGGTCGCAGTTCTTC. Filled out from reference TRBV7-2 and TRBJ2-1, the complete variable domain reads GAGVSQSPSNKVTEKGKDVELRCDPISGHTALYWYRQSLGQGLEFLIYFQGNSAPDKSGLPSDRFSAERTGGSVSTLTIQRTQQEDSAVYLCASSLEMGGSQFFGPGTRLTVL.